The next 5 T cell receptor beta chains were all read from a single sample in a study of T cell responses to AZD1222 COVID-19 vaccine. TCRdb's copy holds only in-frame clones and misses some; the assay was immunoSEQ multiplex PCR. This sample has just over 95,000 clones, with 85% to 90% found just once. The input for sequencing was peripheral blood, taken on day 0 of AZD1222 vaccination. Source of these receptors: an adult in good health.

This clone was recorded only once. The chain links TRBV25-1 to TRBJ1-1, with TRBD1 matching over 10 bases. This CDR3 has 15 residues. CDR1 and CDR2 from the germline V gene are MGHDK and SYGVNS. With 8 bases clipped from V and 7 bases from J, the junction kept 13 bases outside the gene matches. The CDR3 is CASRPGQGTVYEAFF. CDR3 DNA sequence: TGTGCCAGCCGACCGGGACAGGGGACTGTGTATGAAGCTTTCTTT.

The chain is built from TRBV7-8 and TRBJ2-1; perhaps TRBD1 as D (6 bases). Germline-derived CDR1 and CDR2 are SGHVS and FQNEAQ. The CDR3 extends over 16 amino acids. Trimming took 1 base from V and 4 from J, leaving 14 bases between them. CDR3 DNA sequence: TGTGCCAGCAGCTTAGTATGGACAGAGAAATACAATGAGCAGTTCTTC. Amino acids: CASSLVWTEKYNEQFF.

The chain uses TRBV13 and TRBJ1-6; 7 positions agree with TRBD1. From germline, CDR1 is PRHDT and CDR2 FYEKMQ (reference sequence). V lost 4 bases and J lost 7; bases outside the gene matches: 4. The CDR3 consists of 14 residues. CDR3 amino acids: CASSSDRENSPLHF. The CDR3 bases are TGTGCCAGCAGCTCCGACAGGGAGAATTCACCCCTCCACTTT. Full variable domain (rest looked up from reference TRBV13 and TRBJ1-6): AAGVIQSPRHLIKEKRETATLKCYPIPRHDTVYWYQQGPGQDPQFLISFYEKMQSDKGSIPDRFSAQQFSDYHSELNMSSLELGDSALYFCASSSDRENSPLHFGNGTRLTVT.

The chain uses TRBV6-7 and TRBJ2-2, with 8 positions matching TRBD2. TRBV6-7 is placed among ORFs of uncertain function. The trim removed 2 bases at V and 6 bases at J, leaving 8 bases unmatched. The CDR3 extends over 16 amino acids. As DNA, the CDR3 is TGTGCCAGCAGTTACCAGCGGGGGTGGCGAGCCGGGGAGCTGTTTTTT. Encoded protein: CASSYQRGWRAGELFF.

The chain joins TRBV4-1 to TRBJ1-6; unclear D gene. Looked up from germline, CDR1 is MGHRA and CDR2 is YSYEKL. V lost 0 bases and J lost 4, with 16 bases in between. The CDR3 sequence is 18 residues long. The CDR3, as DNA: TGCGCCAGCAGCCAAGAAAAATTTAGGGTTGGGTATAATTCACCCCTCCACTTT. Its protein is CASSQEKFRVGYNSPLHF.